This T cell receptor (beta chain) was identified in a study of PD-L1 blockade in urothelial cancer. Study background: Male sex and bladder-origin urothelial cancer characterized about 90% of the 29 patients. Median T cell yield per blood sample was about 140,000 cells.

J lost 0 bases, V lost 0 bases, and 10 bases had no gene match. CDR1 is MGHRA, CDR2 YSYEKL, per germline. The CDR3 runs 18 residues. Time point noted: pretreatment peripheral blood. The study collected 1 to 8 samples per patient, pretreatment and on-treatment. The method was immunoSEQ multiplex PCR; TCRdb's version includes in-frame clones alone and lacks a portion of them. The profile shows roughly 63,000 clones, around 81% of them singletons. With regard to this clone: Its antigen is not identified.

Study-wide results and caveats: Those with durable benefit had larger increases in tumor-associated blood clones at 3 weeks.

The J gene is TRBJ1-1, the V gene TRBV4-1; 7 nucleotides line up with TRBD1. The sample here was PBMCs, taken around atezolizumab (anti-PD-L1) treatment. The sequence came from a man between 65 and 79 years old with urothelial cancer. CDR3 in amino acids: CASSQDVKGAEMNTEAFF. The CDR3 DNA sequence: TGCGCCAGCAGCCAAGATGTCAAGGGGGCCGAAATGAACACTGAAGCTTTCTTT.